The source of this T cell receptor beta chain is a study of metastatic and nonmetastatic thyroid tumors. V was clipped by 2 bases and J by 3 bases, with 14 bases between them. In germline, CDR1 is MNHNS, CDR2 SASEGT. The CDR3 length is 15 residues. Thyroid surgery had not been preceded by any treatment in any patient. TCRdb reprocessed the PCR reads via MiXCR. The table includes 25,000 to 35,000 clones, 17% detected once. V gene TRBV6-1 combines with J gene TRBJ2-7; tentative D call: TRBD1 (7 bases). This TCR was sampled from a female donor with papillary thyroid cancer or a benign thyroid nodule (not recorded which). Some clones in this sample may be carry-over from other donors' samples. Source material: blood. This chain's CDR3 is CASSEYAGGIYEQYF. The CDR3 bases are TGTGCCAGCAGTGAATATGCAGGGGGGATCTACGAGCAGTACTTC.